The TCR beta chain described here comes from a study of blood T cell repertoires in COVID-19 (dated by TCRdb to between 2020 and 2021). General notes on the study: Samples covering the acute and convalescent phases of COVID-19 were provided by collaborators in the United States, Italy and Spain. Where available, HLA class I and class II types were obtained from metadata supplied by the sample provider rather than from assay-based typing. The material from the prospective study consisted of cDNA or gDNA derived from T cells, B-cell-depleted T cells, or PBMCs. The sample metadata nearly always contained a de-identified subject ID, COVID-19 status, age in years and sex. Samples were obtained from the ongoing ImmuneRACE study (first 160 participants) and from 1,000 to 1,500 subjects provided by 6 global collaborators. The dataset comprised deeply sampled blood TCRbeta repertoires from subjects exposed to, actively infected with, or recovered from COVID-19. The repertoires were made available in a free public database intended to serve as a resource for research on the immune response to SARS-CoV-2.

CDR1 and CDR2 were assigned from the germline V gene (reference sequence) as LGHDT and YNNKEL. Inclusive of the bounding cysteine and phenylalanine, the CDR3 is 12 residues long. Of all the DNA, just the CDR3 is kept, 36 bases in frame from base 1. The V end gives up 5 bases and the J end 7 bases, leaving 3 bases in the junction not matched to a gene. The study at large found these results: The quantity of clinical and demographic metadata differed by source and by participant and was supplied without curation.

The immunoSEQ Assay, a bias-controlled multiplex PCR, was used to amplify TCRbeta CDR3 regions from genomic DNA. The published analysis was carried out like this. Within the assay, amplification of reference gene primers was used to estimate how many nucleated cells each sample contained. To quantify the absolute abundance of each unique TCRbeta CDR3 rearrangement, sequence reads were collapsed and filtered. For each sample, productive Simpson clonality was calculated by taking the square root of Simpson's diversity index across productive rearrangements. TCRdb retrieved this table from immuneACCESS and kept in-frame rearrangements only. Not all clones are present; in checked studies, unresolved V genes account for under half, and no reason is known for the remainder. V and J calls and clone size are given by that table; D and trimming were obtained from the DNA. The sample yields about 210,000 clones; 89% were counted once. The top ten clonotypes cover around 4.8% of the sample.

Collaborating institutions collected whole blood in K2EDTA tubes following their own protocols. For TCRbeta analysis, collaborators shipped samples in one of three forms: frozen whole blood, isolated PBMCs, or DNA extracted from either of those sample types. Worth noting for this clone: There is no known antigen for this receptor. No base-level quality is on record; no much larger clone is a single base apart.

The TCR comes from a woman between 35 and 50 years old with acute or convalescent COVID-19. This chain is built from TRBV3-1 (or the pseudogene TRBV3-2) and TRBJ1-1; 8 junctional bases match TRBD1. Sequenced sample: peripheral blood. The CDR3 in this case is CASSIGQGEAFF. DNA sequence: TGTGCCAGCAGCATAGGACAGGGTGAAGCTTTCTTT.